These 23 T cell receptor beta chains share one sample of origin, sequenced in a study of cytomegalovirus exposure and HLA in healthy donors. With 60 Vbeta and 13 Jbeta primers, the PCR was carried out. The table came from immunoSEQ multiplex PCR; TCRdb's copy has only in-frame clones and leaves some out. The profile shows roughly 180,000 clones, roughly 84% of them singletons. Sequencing input: PBMCs. The receptors shown here come from a boy aged 10-17 years in good health and CMV-seronegative.

The gene calls are TRBV6-6 and TRBJ2-2; 12 positions agree with TRBD2. V gave up 6 bases and J gave up 6 bases; unmatched junction bases: 8. Per germline, CDR1 MNHNY and CDR2 SVGAGI (reference sequence). The CDR3 is 16 amino acids. CDR3: CASRPPTSGSSGELFF. As DNA, the CDR3 is TGTGCCAGCAGGCCGCCGACTAGCGGGAGTTCCGGGGAGCTGTTTTTT.

Here the CDR3 reads CSVGARDRLEAFF. In DNA, the CDR3 is TGCAGCGTGGGCGCCCGGGACAGACTTGAAGCTTTCTTT. V usage is TRBV29-1 and J usage is TRBJ1-1, with 7 bases identical to TRBD1. The trim removed 6 bases at V and 7 bases at J, leaving 11 bases unmatched. Germline-derived CDR1 and CDR2 are SQVTM and ANQGSEA. The CDR3 is 13 amino acids.

The V and J genes are TRBV4-3 and TRBJ2-1; 10 bases fit TRBD2. Germline V CDR1 and CDR2: LGHNA, YSLEER. The CDR3 is made up of 20 amino acids. After removal of 0 bases from V and 0 bases from J, the junction contained 11 bases not matched to a gene. CDR3 sequence: CASSQDASGGAQSSYNEQFF. In nucleotides, the CDR3 is TGCGCCAGCAGCCAAGATGCGAGCGGGGGGGCTCAAAGCTCCTACAATGAGCAGTTCTTC.

The chain combines TRBV6-6 with TRBJ1-2, with D maybe TRBD1 (6 bases). Germline V gene lookup returns CDR1 MNHNY and CDR2 SVGAGI (reference sequence). With 6 bases removed from V and 0 bases from J, the gap between germline ends came to 14 bases. The CDR3 is made up of 15 amino acids. This chain's CDR3 is CASRTATGANYGYTF. The CDR3 DNA reads as TGTGCCAGCAGGACGGCGACAGGAGCTAACTATGGCTACACCTTC.

J is TRBJ2-1 and V is TRBV27; D not certain. Germline CDR1 and CDR2: MNHEY and SMNVEV (reference sequence). The CDR3 loop spans 14 amino acids. The ends were cut back, 3 bases at V and 3 bases at J, with 9 bases in the middle. This chain's CDR3 is CASSLTSIYNEQFF. CDR3 in DNA: TGTGCCAGCAGTTTGACTTCCATCTACAATGAGCAGTTCTTC.

This sequence joins TRBV19 and TRBJ2-5; 9 bases align to TRBD2. CDR3 length: 16 amino acids. Germline V CDR1 and CDR2: LNHDA, SQIVND (reference sequence). Trimming removed 2 bases from V and 2 bases from J; junction bases left unmatched: 6. CDR3 nucleotide sequence: TGTGCCAGTAGTATATCTGGACTAGCGCGTCAAGAGACCCAGTACTTC. It yields the protein CASSISGLARQETQYF.

V gene TRBV30 combines with J gene TRBJ2-1, with D unresolved. Trimming removed 4 bases at V and 7 bases at J, with 8 bases between. CDR3 length equals 11 residues. CDR1 GTSNPN and CDR2 SVGIG come from the germline V gene (reference sequence). The CDR3 region has the DNA TGTGCCTGGACCCCTCTAAATGAGCAGTTCTTC. Translating gives CAWTPLNEQFF.

This clone was detected once. This chain uses TRBV6-6 with TRBJ2-1, with D maybe TRBD2 (6 bases). Germline CDR1 reads MNHNY; CDR2 reads SVGAGI (reference sequence). This CDR3 region has 12 residues. Trimming removed 7 bases at V and 9 bases at J, with 13 bases between. The CDR3 here is CASKLAGGEQFF. In DNA, the CDR3 is TGTGCCAGCAAGTTAGCCGGGGGTGAGCAGTTCTTC.

The rearrangement uses TRBV6-1 and TRBJ2-5; D gene uncertain. Trimming removed 1 base at V and 4 bases at J, with 4 bases between. CDR3 length equals 12 residues. The germline V gene encodes CDR1 MNHNS and CDR2 SASEGT. The CDR3: CASSEVVETQYF. As DNA, the CDR3 is TGTGCCAGCAGTGAAGTAGTAGAGACCCAGTACTTC.

Concerning this clone: The sample carries other DNA sequences with the same CDR3. This rearrangement joins TRBV6-5 to TRBJ1-1; D unresolved. Germline lookup yields CDR1 MNHEY and CDR2 SVGAGI. Deletions cut 2 bases from V and 1 base from J, with 8 bases between. CDR3 length: 14 residues. The CDR3 loop reads CASSYGTGNTEAFF. In nucleotides, the CDR3 is TGTGCCAGCAGTTACGGAACGGGGAACACTGAAGCTTTCTTT.

The V call is TRBV11-2, the J call TRBJ2-5; TRBD1 is a possible D gene (6 bases). This CDR3 region has 15 residues. Trimming cost V 3 bases and J 6 bases, with 17 bases left between them. Per the germline V gene, CDR1 is SGHAT and CDR2 is FQNNGV. The CDR3 spells CASSLESRGTQTQYF. The CDR3 region has the DNA TGTGCCAGCAGCTTGGAGTCGAGGGGGACACAGACCCAGTACTTC.

The chain employs TRBV5-8 and TRBJ1-2; maybe TRBD1 (6 bases). Trimming took 0 bases from V and 4 from J, leaving 7 bases between them. Germline V gene data show CDR1 as SGHTS and CDR2 as YDEGEE. This CDR3 is 13 amino acids long. CDR3 in DNA: TGTGCCAGCAGCTTGGGGACAGTCTATGGCTACACCTTC. This gives the protein CASSLGTVYGYTF.

The genes are TRBV27 and TRBJ1-2; 7 bases agree with TRBD1. This CDR3 contains 13 residues. Losses at the gene ends were 8 bases for V and 6 bases for J; bases not matched to a gene: 9. CDR1 and CDR2 from the germline V gene are MNHEY and SMNVEV (reference sequence). The CDR3 DNA reads TGTGCCAGCCTGGGACAGCCTAGGGATGGCTACACCTTC. This gives the protein CASLGQPRDGYTF.

The chain carries TRBV7-6 and TRBJ1-1, with D perhaps TRBD1 (6 bases). Trimming pared 3 bases from V and 4 bases from J, leaving 12 bases between. The CDR3 consists of 14 residues. Germline CDR1 is SGHVS and CDR2 is FNYEAQ. The CDR3 sequence is CASSLDPRGTEAFF. DNA of the CDR3: TGTGCCAGCAGCTTGGACCCCAGGGGCACTGAAGCTTTCTTT. Full variable domain (missing parts from reference TRBV7-6 and TRBJ1-1): GAGVSQSPRYKVTKRGQDVALRCDPISGHVSLYWYRQALGQGPEFLTYFNYEAQQDKSGLPNDRFSAERPEGSISTLTIQRTEQRDSAMYRCASSLDPRGTEAFFGQGTRLTVV.

Concerning this clone: The germline gene is not matched at one end of the junction; a read error may be the cause. The genes are TRBV5-4 and TRBJ2-7; 7 nucleotides line up with TRBD1. Germline V CDR1 and CDR2: SGHNT, YYREEE (reference sequence). The CDR3 totals 15 residues. CDR3: CASSLGLGGDVPLHF. CDR3 DNA sequence: TGTGCCAGCAGTCTCGGGCTAGGGGGCGACGTGCCTCTACACTTC. The complete variable domain, with remaining parts taken from reference TRBV5-4 and TRBJ2-7, reads ETGVTQSPTHLIKTRGQQVTLRCSSQSGHNTVSWYQQALGQGPQFIFQYYREEENGRGNFPPRFSGLQFPNYSSELNVNALELDDSALYLCASSLGLGGDVPLHFGPGTRLTVT.

This clone has just a few counts. The CDR3 nucleotides are TGTGCCTGGAGTGTTAATTCAGGCACAGATACGCAGTATTTT. It translates to CAWSVNSGTDTQYF. The chain is built from TRBV30 and TRBJ2-3; D is uncertain. V was cut by 0 bases and J by 1 base, with 8 bases left in between. Germline V lookup: CDR1 GTSNPN, CDR2 SVGIG (reference sequence). The CDR3 length is 14 residues.

This clone has only one observation. J is TRBJ1-5 and V is TRBV7-9; D is undetermined. Looked up from germline, CDR1 is SEHNR and CDR2 is FQNEAQ (reference sequence). CDR3 length: 16 amino acids. Trimming cost V 0 bases and J 5 bases, with 14 bases left between them. Here the CDR3 DNA reads TGTGCCAGCAGCTTAGCGGGCGCGTTTGGTGATCAGCCCCAGCATTTT. Amino acids: CASSLAGAFGDQPQHF.

This chain joins TRBV6-4 and TRBJ2-1, with TRBD2 identical over 8 bases. Looked up from germline, CDR1 is MRHNA and CDR2 is SNTAGT. The CDR3 totals 15 residues. J lost 6 bases, V lost 4 bases, and 8 bases had no gene match. CDR3 in DNA: TGTGCCAGCAGTGTGCGAGCGGGGGAACCCAATGAGCAGTTCTTC. As protein: CASSVRAGEPNEQFF.

The chain joins TRBV7-8 to TRBJ1-1; possibly TRBD1 for D (6 bases). Trimming took 4 bases from V and 5 from J, leaving 17 bases between them. The CDR3 is 15 residues long. Germline V gene data show CDR1 as SGHVS and CDR2 as FQNEAQ. CDR3 sequence reads: CASSSTPGVGTEAFF. The CDR3 region has the DNA TGTGCCAGCAGCTCCACGCCAGGGGTAGGGACTGAAGCTTTCTTT.

The chain has TRBV9 and TRBJ2-3, with 10 positions matching TRBD2. The CDR3 sequence is 16 residues long. The V segment lost 3 bases and the J segment 1 base; nucleotides outside the gene matches: 5. The germline V gene encodes CDR1 SGDLS and CDR2 YYNGEE. CDR3 sequence: CASSAIGTSGTDTQYF. CDR3 DNA: TGTGCCAGCAGCGCGATCGGGACTAGCGGCACAGATACGCAGTATTTT.

This clone was found once. This sequence joins TRBV6-5 and TRBJ1-6, with 8 bases matching TRBD1. V trimming: 7 bases; J trimming: 7 bases; junction bases outside the gene matches: 9. This CDR3 has 15 amino acids. CDR1 MNHEY and CDR2 SVGAGI come from the germline V gene. The CDR3 spells CASTSKTGVNSPLHF. CDR3 DNA: TGTGCCAGCACATCCAAGACAGGGGTCAATTCACCCCTCCACTTT.

The J gene is TRBJ1-4, the V gene TRBV7-9; 9 bases are a match to TRBD1. The germline V gene encodes CDR1 SEHNR and CDR2 FQNEAQ (reference sequence). The CDR3 covers 15 residues. The ends lost 1 base at V and 8 bases at J; junction bases unmatched: 5. For the CDR3, the DNA is TGTGCCAGCAGCTTAGGACAGGGGGGATACGAAAAACTGTTTTTT. Its translation is CASSLGQGGYEKLFF.

The rearrangement uses TRBV4-2 and TRBJ1-1; 9 nucleotides match TRBD1. The CDR3 covers 15 residues. Germline V gene sequence: CDR1 LGHNA, CDR2 YNFKEQ. Germline trimming cut 0 bases from V and 2 bases from J; bases unmatched to any gene: 1. For the CDR3, the DNA is TGTGCCAGCAGCCAAGAGGACAGGGGAAACACTGAAGCTTTCTTT. Amino acids: CASSQEDRGNTEAFF.